This record looks at one T cell receptor beta chain sequence and its context. This entry belongs to a study of T cell responses to AZD1222 COVID-19 vaccine. V gave up 2 bases and J gave up 6 bases; unmatched junction bases: 1. The length of the CDR3 is 14 residues. From germline, CDR1 is LGHNA and CDR2 YNFKEQ. Assay used: immunoSEQ multiplex PCR; TCRdb lists only in-frame clones, some missing. The sample shows about 190,000 clones, 85% to 95% of them seen only once. The sequence came from an adult in good health. This chain uses TRBV4-2 with TRBJ2-1; 10 bases align to TRBD2. The sequences come from peripheral blood, collected on day 0 of AZD1222 vaccination. The CDR3 nucleotides are TGTGCCAGCAGCCAATCTAGCGGGGGCAATGAGCAGTTCTTC. Amino acid sequence: CASSQSSGGNEQFF.